These T cell receptor beta chains were read from a single sample in a study of cytomegalovirus exposure and HLA in healthy donors. Measured with immunoSEQ multiplex PCR; TCRdb has only the in-frame clones, and not every one. The repertoire holds 150,000 to 200,000 clones, 85% seen once, with roughly 15% in the top ten. The specimen sequenced was PBMCs. These receptors originate from a young man in good health and CMV-seropositive. CDR3s leave out the opening cysteine and the closing phenylalanine or tryptophan. Fields, in order: CDR3 protein, D gene, J gene, V gene. D genes are given only for firm matches.

CDR3: ASSRDTGYEQY
D: NA
J: TRBJ2-7
V: TRBV2

CDR3: ASSIAGGHNEQF
D: TRBD2
J: TRBJ2-1
V: TRBV27

CDR3: ASSDAPGHANEKLF
D: NA
J: TRBJ1-4
V: TRBV2

CDR3: ASSLAGSYEQY
D: NA
J: TRBJ2-7
V: TRBV5-4

CDR3: ASSPSSDRGKSSGIY
D: TRBD1
J: TRBJ1-3
V: TRBV11-2

CDR3: ASSKGTLHNQPQH
D: NA
J: TRBJ1-5
V: TRBV19

CDR3: ASTGTGLSGELF
D: TRBD1
J: TRBJ2-2
V: TRBV19

CDR3: ASSVRKGLNSGAF
D: NA
J: TRBJ1-1
V: TRBV19

CDR3: ASSENRAAYGYT
D: NA
J: TRBJ1-2
V: TRBV2

CDR3: ASSTPGQTDTQY
D: NA
J: TRBJ2-3
V: TRBV19